This T cell receptor beta chain was sequenced in a study of Tregs in tolerant kidney transplant recipients (dated by TCRdb to the late 2010s). Looking at the study overall: Before combined kidney and bone marrow transplantation, this study identified donor-specific regulatory T cells using TCRbeta sequencing and then followed those same cells after transplant.

Notes on this clone: No cognate antigen has been identified for it. No much larger clone exists at a distance of one base, and base qualities are not known.

CDR1 LNHDA and CDR2 SQIVND were looked up in the germline V gene (reference sequence). The CDR3 sequence holds 13 residues, the cysteine and phenylalanine included. CDR3 DNA is the only sequence kept; it has 39 bases, read in frame from the first base. A distance of 8 bases separates the germline ends of V and J, which lose 7 bases and 4 bases respectively. Transplants used related donors with nonmyeloablative bone marrow transplantation; mixed chimerism was transient in the human trials. Thawed PBMCs were FACS-sorted into unstimulated Tregs (CD4+CD25+CD127-), CD4+ non-Tregs (CD4+CD25-), CD4 cells and CD8 cells. Patients were several combined kidney and bone marrow transplant recipients from the ITN036ST trial, and only these trial subjects had samples available. Healthy control blood was processed by Ficoll density gradient to PBMCs and cryopreserved; patient PBMCs were collected before and after transplant.

Results and caveats for the whole study, not just this receptor: Donor-specific Treg expansion exceeded global Treg expansion in tolerant patients, suggesting antigen-driven rather than nonspecific expansion. Expanding Tregs with activated donor B cells appeared to identify the most biologically relevant and donor-specific TCRbeta repertoire. PCR primers changed over time for some patients, so nucleotide-level comparison across those patients' samples was not possible. The study was limited by small patient numbers, and the findings need validation in larger populations and under other immunosuppression protocols. Although technical replication error seemed to be minimal, the question of biological reproducibility was not addressed directly.

For TCRbeta CDR3 sequencing, genomic DNA from the sorted cells was extracted using the QIAGEN DNeasy Blood and Tissue Kit. Through immunoSEQ, high-throughput TCRbeta CDR3 sequencing was done commercially, including PCR amplification with internal controls and bias correction. Under the source paper's analysis protocol: A unique productive TCRbeta sequence was defined by the CDR3 nucleotide sequence when primers matched, and otherwise by the CDR3 amino acid sequence together with the Vbeta and Jbeta genes. To correct sorting error, sequences shared between sorted populations at a frequency ratio of 2:1 or less were removed; the rest were assigned to the higher population. Sequences were defined as donor-reactive when expanded at least 5-fold in CFSE-low cells versus unstimulated cells and present at a frequency of at least 0.01% in CFSE-low cells. Jensen-Shannon divergence, calculated on the top 100 TCRbeta sequences ranked by frequency, was used to quantify repertoire divergence. When a sample had multiple sequencing runs, each run was corrected for sorting error separately and the runs were then pooled. TCRdb obtained this table from immuneACCESS and retained in-frame rearrangements with V and J assigned. These tables miss some clones; where compared with another copy, unresolved V genes account for less than half of the shortfall, and the remainder is unexplained. Clonal size and the V and J genes are those of that table, whereas D and trimming came from the DNA. The sample table lists about 50,000 clones, more than 70% of them with a count of one. Around a sixth of the sample belongs to the ten largest clones.

The V and J genes are TRBV19 and TRBJ1-6; TRBD1 is a possible D gene, resting on 6 matching bases. Specimen: CD8+ T cells from blood (PBMCs), collected 12 months after the transplant. The source of this sequence is a human patient who received a combined kidney and bone marrow transplant. Following transplantation, part of the T cell population may be supplied by the graft donor rather than the patient. The DNA sequence follows: TGTGCCAGTACCCAGGGGTATAATTCACCCCTCCACTTT. It encodes CASTQGYNSPLHF.